This entry lists 14 T cell receptor beta chains sequenced from one sample in a study of metastatic and nonmetastatic thyroid tumors. TCRdb re-clonotyped the PCR reads through MiXCR. Of 43,000 or so clones listed, 3.5% to 5% were seen once; the top ten hold 7.5% to 10%. Ahead of thyroid surgery, no patient had received treatment of any kind. What was sequenced was blood. The source is a female donor with papillary thyroid cancer or a benign thyroid nodule (not recorded which). Some clones in this sample may be carry-over from other donors' samples.

Ten or more counts support this clone. The CDR3 bases are TGTGCCATCTCTAACACAGGGGTTACTGAAGCTTTCTTT. Translating gives CAISNTGVTEAFF. This chain joins TRBV24-1 and TRBJ1-1, with 7 bases lining up with TRBD1. The CDR3 length is 13 residues. Germline CDR1 and CDR2: KGHDR and SFDVKD. J was trimmed by 5 bases and V by 11 bases; bases with no gene match: 10.

This clone was found a few times. The chain carries TRBV27 and TRBJ2-1; 9 positions match TRBD2. The CDR3 totals 15 residues. With 4 bases clipped from V and 10 bases from J, the junction kept 11 bases outside the gene matches. In germline, CDR1 is MNHEY, CDR2 SMNVEV (reference sequence). The CDR3 sequence: CASSCVLAGQGEQFF. CDR3 bases: TGTGCCAGCAGTTGTGTACTAGCGGGTCAGGGGGAGCAGTTCTTC.

V and J are TRBV6-1 and TRBJ1-1; no clear D gene. The CDR3 runs 13 residues. Trimming stripped 4 bases from V and 2 bases from J, with 8 bases between. Germline-derived CDR1 and CDR2 are MNHNS and SASEGT. The CDR3 region is CASSVAENTEAFF. The CDR3 DNA follows: TGTGCCAGCAGTGTAGCAGAAAACACTGAAGCTTTCTTT.

This clone was found many times. The chain links TRBV12-3 or TRBV12-4 to TRBJ1-1; unclear D gene. The CDR3 is 12 amino acids. V dropped 4 bases and J dropped 11 bases, with 14 bases sitting between them. The CDR3: CASSYPGARAFF. In DNA form, the CDR3 reads TGTGCCAGCAGTTACCCCGGAGCAAGGGCTTTCTTT.

This clone occurred a few times. Being one base from a much bigger clone, this may be a read error. This chain connects TRBV6-1 to TRBJ2-1; 14 bases map to TRBD2. Germline assignment: CDR1 MNHNS and CDR2 SASEGT. There are 17 residues in the CDR3. The junction had 12 bases not matched to a gene; V was cut back by 5 bases and J by 9 bases. DNA of the CDR3: TGTGCCAGCAGTACCGTATCCGGGACTAGCGGGAGAAGTGAGCAGTTCTTC. Translation gives CASSTVSGTSGRSEQFF.

This clone was observed a handful of times. The junction shows a germline mismatch at one end, possibly a read error. The chain couples TRBV19 to TRBJ2-6, with D possibly being TRBD2 (6 bases). This CDR3 comprises 16 residues. CDR1 is LNHDA and CDR2 is SQIVND in the germline V gene (reference sequence). CDR3 amino acids: CATARESSSGANVRTF. The CDR3 bases are TGTGCCACTGCCCGGGAGTCCTCCTCTGGGGCCAACGTCCGGACTTTC.

This clone was counted at least ten times. The chain is built from TRBV19 and TRBJ2-2; 11 bases map to TRBD2. Looked up from germline, CDR1 is LNHDA and CDR2 is SQIVND (reference sequence). The trim removed 9 bases at V and 5 bases at J, leaving 8 bases unmatched. CDR3 size: 15 residues. DNA of the CDR3: TGTGCCAGCACGTCACTAGCGGGAGATACCGGGGAGCTGTTTTTT. Its translation: CASTSLAGDTGELFF.

This clone was counted ten times or more. V gene TRBV6-5 combines with J gene TRBJ1-5; 9 bases line up with TRBD1. This CDR3 is built from 18 residues. Germline CDR1 and CDR2: MNHEY and SVGAGI. The ends lost 0 bases at V and 5 bases at J; junction bases unmatched: 11. The CDR3 here is CASSYSDRGVGRDQPQHF. The CDR3 nucleotides are TGTGCCAGCAGTTACTCCGACAGGGGGGTAGGTAGAGATCAGCCCCAGCATTTT.

This clone was recorded at least ten times. The chain couples TRBV10-1 to TRBJ2-3, with a tentative D call TRBD1 (5 bases). Trimming stripped 2 bases from V and 0 bases from J, with 15 bases between. Germline V lookup: CDR1 WNHNN, CDR2 SYGVQD (reference sequence). The CDR3 totals 17 residues. The CDR3 nucleotides are TGCGCCAGCAGTGAGAGTGCCTCAGGACACAGCACAGATACGCAGTATTTT. It codes for CASSESASGHSTDTQYF.

CDR3 protein: CATSDWSSYEQYF. In DNA form, the CDR3 reads TGTGCCACCAGTGATTGGAGCAGCTACGAGCAGTACTTC. This chain joins TRBV24-1 and TRBJ2-7; D is undetermined. The CDR3 totals 13 residues. The germline gives CDR1 KGHDR, CDR2 SFDVKD. V gave up 2 bases and J gave up 3 bases, with 7 bases separating them.

This clone was counted many times. The chain couples TRBV24-1 to TRBJ2-3; the D gene could be TRBD1 or TRBD2 (5 bases each). Germline CDR1 and CDR2: KGHDR and SFDVKD. CDR3 length equals 14 residues. V shed 3 bases and J shed 2 bases, with 8 bases lying between them. The CDR3 DNA sequence: TGTGCCACCAGTGATGGGACCCCCACAGATACGCAGTATTTT. This codes for CATSDGTPTDTQYF.

This clone has a handful of counts. A much larger clone differs from this one at a single base, so this may be a read error. This rearrangement joins TRBV20-1 to TRBJ2-4; D is unresolved. The CDR3 runs 11 residues. V lost 8 bases to trimming and J lost 8 bases, with 13 bases between them. Germline-derived CDR1 and CDR2 are DFQATT and SNEGSKA (reference sequence). The DNA for the CDR3 is TGCAGTTCCCACCACCGTGACATTCAGTACTTC. This sequence encodes CSSHHRDIQYF.

This clone turned up a few times. The rearrangement uses TRBV27 and TRBJ2-1, with TRBD2 matching over 7 bases. This CDR3 region has 17 residues. CDR1 is MNHEY, CDR2 SMNVEV, per germline (reference sequence). J lost 1 base, V lost 1 base, and 7 bases had no gene match. The CDR3 is CASSLWPSGTSYNEQFF. For the CDR3, the DNA is TGTGCCAGCAGTTTATGGCCTAGCGGCACTTCCTACAATGAGCAGTTCTTC.

As regards this clone: At one end, the junction sequence differs from germline, possibly due to a read error. The chain combines TRBV6-2 or TRBV6-3 with TRBJ2-7; D unresolved. The CDR3 is 11 amino acids. Germline CDR1 MNHEY, CDR2 SVGEGT. The CDR3 sequence: CASIYSYEQYF. The CDR3, as DNA: TGTGCCAGCATTTACTCCTACGAGCAGTACTTC.